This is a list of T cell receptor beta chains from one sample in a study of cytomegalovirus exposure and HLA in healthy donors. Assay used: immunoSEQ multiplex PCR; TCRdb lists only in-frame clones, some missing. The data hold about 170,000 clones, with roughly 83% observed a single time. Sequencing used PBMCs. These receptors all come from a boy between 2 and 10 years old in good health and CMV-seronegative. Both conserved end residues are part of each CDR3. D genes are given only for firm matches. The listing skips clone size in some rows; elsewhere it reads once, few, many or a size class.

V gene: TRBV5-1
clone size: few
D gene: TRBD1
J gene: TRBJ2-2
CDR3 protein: CASSPREPPGTGLAGELFF
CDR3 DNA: TGCGCCAGCAGCCCACGCGAACCTCCCGGGACAGGGTTAGCCGGGGAGCTGTTTTTT

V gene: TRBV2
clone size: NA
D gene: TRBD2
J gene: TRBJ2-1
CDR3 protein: CASSEAVAFSGAYNEQFF
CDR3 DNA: TGTGCCAGCAGTGAAGCAGTTGCCTTTAGCGGGGCCTACAATGAGCAGTTCTTC

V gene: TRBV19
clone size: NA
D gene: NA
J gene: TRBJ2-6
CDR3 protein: CATGDSIWGANVLTF
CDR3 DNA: TGTGCCACCGGGGACTCTATATGGGGGGCCAACGTCCTGACTTTC

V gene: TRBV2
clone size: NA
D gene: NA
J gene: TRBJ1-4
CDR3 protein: CASSGEKLFF
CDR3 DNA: TGTGCCAGCAGCGGTGAAAAACTGTTTTTT

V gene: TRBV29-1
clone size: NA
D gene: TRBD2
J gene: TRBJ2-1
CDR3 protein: CSAPGGRWEQFF
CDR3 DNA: TGCAGCGCCCCGGGGGGTAGATGGGAGCAGTTCTTC

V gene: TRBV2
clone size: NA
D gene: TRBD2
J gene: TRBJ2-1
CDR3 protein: CASSPGLGTNEQFF
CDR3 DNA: TGTGCCAGCAGTCCGGGACTAGGGACAAATGAGCAGTTCTTC

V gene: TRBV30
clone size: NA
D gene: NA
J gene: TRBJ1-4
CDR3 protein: CAWSSTAANEKLFF
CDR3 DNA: TGTGCCTGGAGTTCGACAGCAGCTAATGAAAAACTGTTTTTT

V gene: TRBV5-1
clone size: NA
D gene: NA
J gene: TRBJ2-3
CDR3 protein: CASSLGLAGPDTQYF
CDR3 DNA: TGCGCCAGCAGCTTGGGCCTAGCAGGTCCAGATACGCAGTATTTT

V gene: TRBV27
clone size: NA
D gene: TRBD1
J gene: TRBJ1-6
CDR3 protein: CASSFRGQGGSPLHF
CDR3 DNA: TGTGCCAGCAGTTTCCGAGGACAGGGTGGATCACCCCTCCACTTT

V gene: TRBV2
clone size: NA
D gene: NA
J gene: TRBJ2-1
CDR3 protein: CASITRVGLGNEQFF
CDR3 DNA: TGTGCCAGCATCACACGGGTCGGACTGGGCAATGAGCAGTTCTTC

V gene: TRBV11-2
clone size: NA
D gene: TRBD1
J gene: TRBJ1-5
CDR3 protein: CASSPGQGYNQPQHF
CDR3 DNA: TGTGCCAGCAGCCCAGGACAGGGATACAATCAGCCCCAGCATTTT

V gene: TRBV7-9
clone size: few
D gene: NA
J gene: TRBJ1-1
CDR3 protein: CASSLTQGTEAFF
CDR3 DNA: TGTGCCAGCAGCTTAACTCAGGGTACTGAAGCTTTCTTT

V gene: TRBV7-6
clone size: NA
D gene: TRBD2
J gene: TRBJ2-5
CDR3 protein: CASSLMGGSETQYF
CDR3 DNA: TGTGCCAGCAGCTTAATGGGAGGGTCGGAGACCCAGTACTTC

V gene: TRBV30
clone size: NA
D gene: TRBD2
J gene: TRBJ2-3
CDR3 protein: CAWSVAGGPDAQYF
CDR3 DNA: TGTGCCTGGAGTGTTGCGGGGGGGCCAGATGCGCAGTATTTT

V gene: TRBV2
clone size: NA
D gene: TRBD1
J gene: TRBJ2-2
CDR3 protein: CASRQGSTGELFF
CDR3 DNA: TGTGCCAGCAGACAGGGGTCCACCGGGGAGCTGTTTTTT

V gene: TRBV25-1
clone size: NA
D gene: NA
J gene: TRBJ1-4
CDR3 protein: CASSETGGLAKLFF
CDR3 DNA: TGTGCCAGCAGTGAAACGGGGGGATTGGCAAAACTGTTTTTT

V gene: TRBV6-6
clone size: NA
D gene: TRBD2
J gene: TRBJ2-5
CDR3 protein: CASSSYEAGGAETQYF
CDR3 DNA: TGTGCCAGCAGTTCCTATGAAGCGGGAGGGGCAGAGACCCAGTACTTC

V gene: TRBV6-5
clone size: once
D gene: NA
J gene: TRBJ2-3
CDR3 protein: CASSYSILAADTQYF
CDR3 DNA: TGTGCCAGCAGTTACTCGATCCTGGCGGCAGATACGCAGTATTTT

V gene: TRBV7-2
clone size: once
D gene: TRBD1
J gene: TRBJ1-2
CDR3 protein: CASSPGTGGTNYGYTF
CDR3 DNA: TGTGCCAGCAGCCCCGGGACAGGGGGGACTAACTATGGCTACACCTTC

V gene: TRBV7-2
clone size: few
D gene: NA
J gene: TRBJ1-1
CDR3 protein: CASSLAFLNTEAFF
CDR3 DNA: TGTGCCAGCAGCTTAGCCTTTTTGAACACTGAAGCTTTCTTT

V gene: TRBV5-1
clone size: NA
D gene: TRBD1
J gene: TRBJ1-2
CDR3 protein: CASSLVGTEDSNGYTF
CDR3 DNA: TGCGCCAGCAGCTTGGTGGGGACAGAGGATTCAAATGGCTACACCTTC

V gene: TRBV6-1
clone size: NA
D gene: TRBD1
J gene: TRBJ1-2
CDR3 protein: CASSEPGQGGYGYTF
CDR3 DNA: TGTGCCAGCAGTGAGCCCGGACAGGGGGGCTATGGCTACACCTTC

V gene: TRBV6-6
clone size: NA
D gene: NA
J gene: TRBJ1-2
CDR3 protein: CASSYPDRQDGYTF
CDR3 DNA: TGTGCCAGCAGTTACCCTGACAGGCAGGACGGCTACACCTTC

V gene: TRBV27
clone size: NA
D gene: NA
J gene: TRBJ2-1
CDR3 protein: CASSPDRITYNEQFF
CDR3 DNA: TGTGCCAGCAGTCCAGACAGGATCACCTACAATGAGCAGTTCTTC

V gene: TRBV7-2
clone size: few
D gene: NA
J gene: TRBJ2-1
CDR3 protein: CASSQTGLGQFF
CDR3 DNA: TGTGCCAGCAGTCAAACGGGGTTGGGGCAGTTCTTC

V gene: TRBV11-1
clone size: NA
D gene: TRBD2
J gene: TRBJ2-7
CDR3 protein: CASSLGLAGYEQYF
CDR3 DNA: TGTGCCAGCAGCTTGGGACTAGCGGGATACGAGCAGTACTTC

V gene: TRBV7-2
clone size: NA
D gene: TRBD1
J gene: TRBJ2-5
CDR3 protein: CASSLVLTGGRETQYF
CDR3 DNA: TGTGCCAGCAGCTTAGTTTTGACAGGGGGGAGAGAGACCCAGTACTTC

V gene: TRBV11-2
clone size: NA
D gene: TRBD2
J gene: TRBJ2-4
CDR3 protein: CASSTWTSGGSLYLYF
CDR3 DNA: TGTGCCAGCAGCACGTGGACTAGCGGGGGCTCGCTATATTTGTACTTC

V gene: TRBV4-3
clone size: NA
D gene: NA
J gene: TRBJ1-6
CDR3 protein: CASSQEVRASPLHF
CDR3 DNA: TGCGCCAGCAGCCAAGAAGTCAGGGCTTCACCCCTCCACTTT

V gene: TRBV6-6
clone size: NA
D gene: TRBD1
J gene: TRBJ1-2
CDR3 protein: CASSYPRQGAVGYTF
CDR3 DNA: TGTGCCAGCAGTTACCCTAGACAGGGGGCAGTTGGCTACACCTTC

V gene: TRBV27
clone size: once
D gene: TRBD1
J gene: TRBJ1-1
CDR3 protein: CASSLDRGDTEAFF
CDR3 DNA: TGTGCCAGCAGCCTAGACAGGGGGGACACTGAAGCTTTCTTT

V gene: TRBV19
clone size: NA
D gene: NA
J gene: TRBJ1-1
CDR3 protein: CASSIGRGNTEAFF
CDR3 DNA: TGTGCCAGTAGTATAGGTCGAGGGAACACTGAAGCTTTCTTT

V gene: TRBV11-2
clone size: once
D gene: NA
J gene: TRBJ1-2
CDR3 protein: CASSLTQGRGYTF
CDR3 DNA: TGTGCCAGCAGCTTAACCCAGGGTCGTGGCTACACCTTC

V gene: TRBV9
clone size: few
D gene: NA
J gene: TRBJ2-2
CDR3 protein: CASSPRTENTGELFF
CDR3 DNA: TGTGCCAGCAGCCCTCGGACAGAAAACACCGGGGAGCTGTTTTTT

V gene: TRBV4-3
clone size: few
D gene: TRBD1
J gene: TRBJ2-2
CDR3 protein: CASSQFRGLGELFF
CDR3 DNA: TGCGCCAGCAGCCAATTCAGGGGGTTAGGGGAGCTGTTTTTT

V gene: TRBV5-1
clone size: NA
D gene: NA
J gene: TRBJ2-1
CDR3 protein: CASSRQTHSYNEQFF
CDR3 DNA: TGCGCCAGCAGCCGACAGACTCATTCCTACAATGAGCAGTTCTTC

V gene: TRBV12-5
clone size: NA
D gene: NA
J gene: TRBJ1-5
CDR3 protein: CASGGGRGGQPQHF
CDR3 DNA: TGTGCTAGTGGGGGGGGGAGGGGAGGTCAGCCCCAGCATTTT

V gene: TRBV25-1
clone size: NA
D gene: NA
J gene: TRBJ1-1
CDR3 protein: CASSDWRYGAFF
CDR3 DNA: TGTGCCAGCAGTGATTGGAGATACGGAGCTTTCTTT

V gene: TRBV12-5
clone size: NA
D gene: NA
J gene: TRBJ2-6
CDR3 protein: CASGTGVSGANVLTF
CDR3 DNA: TGTGCTAGTGGGACGGGTGTTAGCGGGGCCAACGTCCTGACTTTC

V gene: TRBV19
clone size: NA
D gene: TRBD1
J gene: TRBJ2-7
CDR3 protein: CASSISGTAFGSYEQYF
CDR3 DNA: TGTGCCAGTAGTATATCCGGGACAGCGTTTGGGAGCTACGAGCAGTACTTC

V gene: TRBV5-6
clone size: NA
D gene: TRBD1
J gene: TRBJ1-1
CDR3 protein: CASSGGQGVTWDTEAFF
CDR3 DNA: TGTGCCAGCAGCGGGGGACAGGGGGTTACTTGGGACACTGAAGCTTTCTTT

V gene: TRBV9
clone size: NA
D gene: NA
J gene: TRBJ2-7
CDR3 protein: CASSPEGDQSYEQYF
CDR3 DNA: TGTGCCAGCAGCCCCGAGGGGGACCAATCTTACGAGCAGTACTTC

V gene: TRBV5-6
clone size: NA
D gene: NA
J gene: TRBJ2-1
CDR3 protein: CASTAFGNEQFF
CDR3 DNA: TGTGCCAGCACCGCCTTCGGCAATGAGCAGTTCTTC

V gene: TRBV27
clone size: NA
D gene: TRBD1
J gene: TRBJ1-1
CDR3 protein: CASSRWTGRVAGTEAFF
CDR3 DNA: TGTGCCAGCAGTCGATGGACAGGGAGAGTTGCGGGCACTGAAGCTTTCTTT

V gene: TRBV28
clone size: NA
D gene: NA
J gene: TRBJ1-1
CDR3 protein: CASSQDSMNTEAFF
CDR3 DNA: TGTGCCAGCAGCCAGGACAGCATGAACACTGAAGCTTTCTTT

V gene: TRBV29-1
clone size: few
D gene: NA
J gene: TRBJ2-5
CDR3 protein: CSAHTGSETQYF
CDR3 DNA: TGCAGCGCCCATACAGGGTCAGAGACCCAGTACTTC

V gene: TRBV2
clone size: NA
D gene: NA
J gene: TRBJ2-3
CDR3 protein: CASMWDTHTDTQYF
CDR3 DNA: TGTGCCAGCATGTGGGACACCCACACAGATACGCAGTATTTT

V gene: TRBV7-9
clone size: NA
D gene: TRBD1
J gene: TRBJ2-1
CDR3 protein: CASSFPGQTYNEQFF
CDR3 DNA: TGTGCCAGCAGCTTTCCGGGACAGACTTACAATGAGCAGTTCTTC

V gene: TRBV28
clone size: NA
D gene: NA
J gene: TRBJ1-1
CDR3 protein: CASSLAHTEAFF
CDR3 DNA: TGTGCCAGCAGCTTGGCTCACACTGAAGCTTTCTTT

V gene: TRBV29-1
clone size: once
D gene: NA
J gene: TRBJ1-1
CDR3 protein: CSVEVIRVPTEAFF
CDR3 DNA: TGCAGCGTTGAGGTAATTCGGGTACCCACTGAAGCTTTCTTT

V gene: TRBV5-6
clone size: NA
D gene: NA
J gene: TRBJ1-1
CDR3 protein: CASSRGTEAFF
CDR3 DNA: TGTGCCAGCAGTCGGGGGACTGAAGCTTTCTTT

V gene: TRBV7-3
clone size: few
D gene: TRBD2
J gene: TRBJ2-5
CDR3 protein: CASSPGLAGGETQYF
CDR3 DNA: TGTGCCAGCAGCCCCGGACTAGCGGGTGGGGAGACCCAGTACTTC

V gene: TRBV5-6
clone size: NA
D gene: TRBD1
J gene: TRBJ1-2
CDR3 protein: CASSSGTGSYYGYTF
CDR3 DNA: TGTGCCAGCAGCAGCGGGACAGGGTCCTACTATGGCTACACCTTC

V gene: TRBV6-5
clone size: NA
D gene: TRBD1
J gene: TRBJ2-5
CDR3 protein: CASSFQGARQETQYF
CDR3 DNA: TGTGCCAGCAGTTTCCAGGGGGCCCGACAAGAGACCCAGTACTTC

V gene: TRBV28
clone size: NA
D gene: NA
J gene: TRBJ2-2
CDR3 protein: CASSLWSTGSKSGELFF
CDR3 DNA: TGTGCCAGCAGTTTATGGTCAACAGGGTCTAAGTCCGGGGAGCTGTTTTTT

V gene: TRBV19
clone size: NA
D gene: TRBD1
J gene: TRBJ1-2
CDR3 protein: CASSIPSTGGAYGYTF
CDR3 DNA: TGTGCCAGTAGTATCCCTTCTACAGGGGGCGCCTATGGCTACACCTTC

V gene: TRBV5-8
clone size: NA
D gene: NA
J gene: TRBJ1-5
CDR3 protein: CASSLRGISNQPQHF
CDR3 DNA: TGTGCCAGCAGCTTGAGAGGGATTAGCAATCAGCCCCAGCATTTT

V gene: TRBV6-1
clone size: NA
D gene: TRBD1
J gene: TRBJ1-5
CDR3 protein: CASSEGQGFQPQHF
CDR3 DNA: TGTGCCAGCAGTGAAGGACAGGGGTTTCAGCCCCAGCATTTT

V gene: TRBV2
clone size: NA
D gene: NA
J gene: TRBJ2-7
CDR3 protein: CATADSAYEQYF
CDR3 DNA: TGTGCCACCGCAGACAGCGCCTACGAGCAGTACTTC